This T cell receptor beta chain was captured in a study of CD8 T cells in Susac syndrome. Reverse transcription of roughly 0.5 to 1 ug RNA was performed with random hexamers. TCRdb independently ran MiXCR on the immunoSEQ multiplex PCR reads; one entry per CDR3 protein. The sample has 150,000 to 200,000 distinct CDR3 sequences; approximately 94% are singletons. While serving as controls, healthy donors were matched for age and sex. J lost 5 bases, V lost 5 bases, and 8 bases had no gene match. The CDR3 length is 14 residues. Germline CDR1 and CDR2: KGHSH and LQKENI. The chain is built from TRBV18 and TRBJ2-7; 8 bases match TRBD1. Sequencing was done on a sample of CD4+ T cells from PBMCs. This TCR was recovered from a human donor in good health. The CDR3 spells CASSRTGNNHEQYF. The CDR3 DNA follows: TGTGCCAGCTCAAGGACAGGGAACAACCACGAGCAGTACTTC. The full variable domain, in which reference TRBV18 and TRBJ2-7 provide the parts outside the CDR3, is NAGVMQNPRHLVRRRGQEARLRCSPMKGHSHVYWYRQLPEEGLKFMVYLQKENIIDESGMPKERFSAEFPKEGPSILRIQQVVRGDSAAYFCASSRTGNNHEQYFGPGTRLTVT.